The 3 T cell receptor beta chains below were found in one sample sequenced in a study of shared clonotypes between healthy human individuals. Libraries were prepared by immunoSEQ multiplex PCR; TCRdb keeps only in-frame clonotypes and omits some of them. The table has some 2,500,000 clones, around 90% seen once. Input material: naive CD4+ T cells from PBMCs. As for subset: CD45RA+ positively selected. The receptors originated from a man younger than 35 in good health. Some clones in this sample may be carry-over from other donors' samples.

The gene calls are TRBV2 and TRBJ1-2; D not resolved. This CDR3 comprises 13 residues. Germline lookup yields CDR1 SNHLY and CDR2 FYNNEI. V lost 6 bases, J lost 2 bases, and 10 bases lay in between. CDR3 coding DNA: TGTGCCAGCAGACCCGAGATAAACTATGGCTACACCTTC. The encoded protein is CASRPEINYGYTF.

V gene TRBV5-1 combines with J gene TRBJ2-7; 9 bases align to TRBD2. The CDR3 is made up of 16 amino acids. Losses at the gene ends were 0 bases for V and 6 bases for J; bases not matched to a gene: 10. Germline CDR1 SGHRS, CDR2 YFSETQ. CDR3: CASSLAGLAGDREQYF. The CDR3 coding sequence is TGCGCCAGCAGCTTGGCCGGGTTAGCGGGAGATCGCGAGCAGTACTTC.

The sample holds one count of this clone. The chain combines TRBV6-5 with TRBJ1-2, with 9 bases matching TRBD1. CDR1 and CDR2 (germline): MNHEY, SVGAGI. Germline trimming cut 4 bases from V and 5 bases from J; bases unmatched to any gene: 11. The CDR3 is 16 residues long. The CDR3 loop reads CASSSRGQGYPYGYTF. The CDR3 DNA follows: TGTGCCAGCAGTTCTCGGGGACAGGGCTATCCGTATGGCTACACCTTC.